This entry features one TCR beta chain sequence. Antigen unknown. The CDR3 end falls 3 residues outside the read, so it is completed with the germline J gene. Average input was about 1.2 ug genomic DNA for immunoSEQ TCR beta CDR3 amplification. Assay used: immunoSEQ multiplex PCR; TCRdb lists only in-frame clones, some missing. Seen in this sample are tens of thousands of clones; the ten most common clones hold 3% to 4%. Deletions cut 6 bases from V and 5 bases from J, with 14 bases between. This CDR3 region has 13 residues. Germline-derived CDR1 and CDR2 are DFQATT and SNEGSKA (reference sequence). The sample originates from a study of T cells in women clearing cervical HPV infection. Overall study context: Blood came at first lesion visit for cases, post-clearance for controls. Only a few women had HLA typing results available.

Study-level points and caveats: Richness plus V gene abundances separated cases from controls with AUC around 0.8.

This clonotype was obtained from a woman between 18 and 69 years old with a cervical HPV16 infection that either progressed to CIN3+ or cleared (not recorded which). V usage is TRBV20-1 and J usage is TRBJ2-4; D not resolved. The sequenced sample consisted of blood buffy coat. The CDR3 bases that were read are TGCAGTGCAAGACCCCCTAATCAAAACATT. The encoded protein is CSARPPNQNI. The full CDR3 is CSARPPNQNIQYF.